These T cell receptor beta chains were read from a single sample in a study of cytomegalovirus exposure and HLA in healthy donors. Sequencing used immunoSEQ multiplex PCR; TCRdb keeps in-frame clones, though not all of them. The data hold 150,000 to 170,000 clones, with about 86% observed a single time. Sequencing used PBMCs. All receptors come from a human donor in good health. Both conserved end residues are part of each CDR3. D genes are given only for firm matches. Expanded clones get a size class; other rows say once, few or many, or leave the size out.

CASRSGSYGYTF	TGTGCCAGCAGGTCAGGTTCCTATGGCTACACCTTC	TRBV6-5	TRBJ1-2	NA	NA
CASSGDRISAFF	TGTGCCAGCAGCGGGGACAGGATAAGCGCTTTCTTT	TRBV5-6	TRBJ1-1	once	TRBD1
CSAGQRSYNEQFF	TGCAGCGCGGGACAGAGGTCCTACAATGAGCAGTTCTTC	TRBV29-1	TRBJ2-1	once	TRBD1
CASRLGQKAGELFF	TGTGCCAGTAGGTTGGGACAAAAGGCCGGGGAGCTGTTTTTT	TRBV19	TRBJ2-2	NA	NA
CASSPLRQKDTEAFF	TGTGCCAGCTCACCACTCCGACAGAAGGACACTGAAGCTTTCTTT	TRBV18	TRBJ1-1	NA	NA
CATSSEHPSSIETQYF	TGTGCCACCAGCAGCGAACATCCTAGTTCCATAGAGACCCAGTACTTC	TRBV15	TRBJ2-5	NA	NA
CASSGKTSPITYNEQFF	TGTGCCAGCAGCGGAAAGACTAGCCCGATTACTTACAATGAGCAGTTCTTC	TRBV11-2	TRBJ2-1	once	TRBD2
CASSLGGLGTDTQYF	TGTGCCAGTAGCCTGGGGGGATTGGGCACAGATACGCAGTATTTT	TRBV19	TRBJ2-3	NA	NA
CSAGQGFLEAFF	TGCAGCGCTGGACAGGGGTTTCTAGAAGCTTTCTTT	TRBV29-1	TRBJ1-1	NA	TRBD1
CAWSVTGKKLFF	TGTGCCTGGAGTGTAACAGGGAAGAAACTGTTTTTT	TRBV30	TRBJ1-4	few	NA
CASSSPRTGIRNTEAFF	TGTGCCAGTAGTAGCCCCCGGACAGGGATCAGGAACACTGAAGCTTTCTTT	TRBV19	TRBJ1-1	NA	TRBD1
CASSIGPPEVCGYTF	TGTGCCAGCAGTATCGGACCTCCGGAGGTCTGTGGCTACACCTTC	TRBV6-4	TRBJ1-2	once	NA
CASSHGQGSYEQYF	TGCGCCAGCAGCCATGGACAGGGCTCCTACGAGCAGTACTTC	TRBV4-3	TRBJ2-7	NA	TRBD1
CASSEGRGGPYEQYF	TGTGCCAGCAGCGAGGGAAGGGGGGGGCCCTACGAGCAGTACTTC	TRBV9	TRBJ2-7	NA	NA
CSVVRPWDTEAFF	TGCAGCGTTGTCAGGCCTTGGGACACTGAAGCTTTCTTT	TRBV29-1	TRBJ1-1	NA	NA
CASSYQNTEAFF	TGTGCCAGCAGTTACCAGAACACTGAAGCTTTCTTT	TRBV6-5	TRBJ1-1	NA	NA
CSASLAHEQFF	TGCAGTGCTTCACTAGCGCATGAGCAGTTCTTC	TRBV20-1	TRBJ2-1	NA	TRBD2
CASNPGTLNTEAFF	TGTGCCAGCAACCCCGGGACTTTGAACACTGAAGCTTTCTTT	TRBV7-9	TRBJ1-1	NA	NA
CASRQGLVEFF	TGTGCCAGCAGACAGGGGTTGGTTGAGTTCTTC	TRBV6-5	TRBJ2-1	NA	TRBD1
CASSLLAGTGGYEQYF	TGTGCCAGCAGCCTACTTGCCGGGACAGGGGGCTACGAGCAGTACTTC	TRBV7-8	TRBJ2-7	once	TRBD1
CASSPTGGTDTQYF	TGTGCCAGCAGCCCGACAGGGGGCACAGATACGCAGTATTTT	TRBV6-1	TRBJ2-3	NA	TRBD1
CASSYSGREETQYF	TGTGCCAGCAGCTACAGCGGCAGAGAAGAGACCCAGTACTTC	TRBV7-2	TRBJ2-5	NA	NA
CASSIIFGSYTF	TGTGCCAGTAGTATAATTTTCGGTTCCTACACCTTC	TRBV19	TRBJ1-2	many	NA
CASLNSNYGYTF	TGTGCCAGTCTTAACAGTAACTATGGCTACACCTTC	TRBV19	TRBJ1-2	NA	NA
CASSEALRPGSNQPQHF	TGTGCCAGCAGTGAAGCGCTTCGTCCAGGGAGCAATCAGCCCCAGCATTTT	TRBV6-1	TRBJ1-5	NA	NA
CASKNRMNTEAFF	TGTGCCAGCAAGAACAGAATGAACACTGAAGCTTTCTTT	TRBV6-1	TRBJ1-1	few	NA
CASSLLYEQYF	TGTGCCAGCAGCTTACTTTACGAGCAGTACTTC	TRBV7-2	TRBJ2-7	NA	NA
CASLTSGGSYEQYF	TGTGCCAGCTTAACTAGCGGGGGCTCCTACGAGCAGTACTTC	TRBV7-9	TRBJ2-7	few	TRBD2
CASSVGQDYGYTF	TGTGCCAGCAGCGTAGGACAGGACTATGGCTACACCTTC	TRBV9	TRBJ1-2	NA	NA